Each of the 19 T cell receptor beta chains below was sequenced from the same sample in a study of T cell repertoires in cytomegalovirus infection. TCRdb re-called the reads with MiXCR, one entry per CDR3 protein. Here the sample spans 340,000 or so distinct CDR3 sequences, 25% being singletons. For these TCRs, the target antigens are not known. The source material was cultured PBMCs, sampled from culture after CMV antigen stimulation. These receptors all stem from a human donor in good health (CMV status not recorded). Some clones in this sample may be carry-over from other donors' samples.

V and J are TRBV5-1 and TRBJ2-5; D might be TRBD1 (6 bases). The CDR3 contains 13 residues. The V end was cut by 7 bases, the J end by 2 bases, with 12 bases between. The germline V gene has CDR1 SGHRS and CDR2 YFSETQ. The CDR3 region is CASFGTMQETQYF. CDR3 in DNA: TGCGCCAGCTTCGGGACAATGCAAGAGACCCAGTACTTC. The full variable domain, rest sourced from reference TRBV5-1 and TRBJ2-5, is KAGVTQTPRYLIKTRGQQVTLSCSPISGHRSVSWYQQTPGQGLQFLFEYFSETQRNKGNFPGRFSGRQFSNSRSEMNVSTLELGDSALYLCASFGTMQETQYFGPGTRLLVL.

The chain employs TRBV5-1 and TRBJ2-4; a possible D gene is TRBD1 (6 bases). With 0 bases removed from V and 8 bases from J, the gap between germline ends came to 18 bases. The CDR3 spans 16 residues. Germline lookup yields CDR1 SGHRS and CDR2 YFSETQ. Here the CDR3 DNA reads TGCGCCAGCAGCTTGGCCGACGACAGCGCAGGGGACATTCAGTACTTC. It is translated as CASSLADDSAGDIQYF.

This clonotype has ten or more counts. CDR3 region: CASSYSSGSIFSYEQYF. The CDR3 DNA is TGTGCCAGCAGCTACTCTAGCGGGTCCATTTTCTCCTACGAGCAGTACTTC. The rearrangement links TRBV7-2 to TRBJ2-7, with 8 bases aligning to TRBD2. Germline V gene sequence: CDR1 SGHTA, CDR2 FQGNSA. Losses at the gene ends were 4 bases for V and 0 bases for J; bases not matched to a gene: 11. The CDR3 has 17 amino acids.

Note on this clonotype: One junction end disagrees with the germline gene, perhaps due to a read error. V is TRBV12-3 or TRBV12-4 and J is TRBJ1-1, with 7 nucleotides matching TRBD1. This CDR3 has 12 residues. This CDR3 is CASSLGYRGTDF. The CDR3 DNA sequence: TGTGCCAGCAGTTTAGGCTACAGGGGCACCGACTTT.

The rearrangement uses TRBV5-1 and TRBJ2-1; D gene uncertain. Deletions cut 0 bases from V and 4 bases from J, with 5 bases between. Germline V gene lookup returns CDR1 SGHRS and CDR2 YFSETQ. CDR3 length: 13 residues. CDR3 DNA sequence: TGCGCCAGCAGCTTGGAACAATACAATGAGCAGTTCTTC. Translation: CASSLEQYNEQFF.

This clonotype was found many times. The chain uses TRBV5-5 and TRBJ2-7, with 7 nucleotides matching TRBD2. From germline, CDR1 is SGHKS and CDR2 YYEKEE (reference sequence). Germline trimming cut 4 bases from V and 2 bases from J; bases unmatched to any gene: 9. This CDR3 comprises 15 residues. The CDR3 nucleotides read TGTGCCAGCAGCCCCGGCTTGGCGGGAGCCTACGAGCAGTACGTC. Its protein product is CASSPGLAGAYEQYV.

There are many counts of this clonotype. The V gene is TRBV7-2, the J gene TRBJ1-1; no clear D gene. Germline V gene data show CDR1 as SGHTA and CDR2 as FQGNSA. The CDR3 totals 14 residues. Trimming removed 3 bases at V and 4 bases at J, with 12 bases between. CDR3: CASSLKQPSTEAFF. Written as DNA, the CDR3 is TGTGCCAGCAGCTTGAAACAGCCGAGCACTGAAGCTTTCTTT.

In its sample, this clonotype was seen a few times. This chain uses TRBV11-3 with TRBJ2-3; D possibly corresponds to TRBD1 (6 bases). This CDR3 comprises 16 residues. CDR1 is SGHNT and CDR2 is YENEEA in the germline V gene. Trimming cost V 4 bases and J 0 bases, with 14 bases left between them. The CDR3 DNA reads TGTGCCAGCAGCTGGAAGACAGGACCAAGCACAGATACGCAGTATTTT. It translates to CASSWKTGPSTDTQYF.

V is TRBV5-1 and J is TRBJ1-6; D is possibly TRBD1 (6 bases). This CDR3 is 14 amino acids long. CDR1 is SGHRS and CDR2 is YFSETQ in the germline V gene. V lost 4 bases and J 4 bases, leaving 9 bases between the germline ends. CDR3 coding DNA: TGCGCCAGCAGCGTGGACAGATATAATTCACCCCTCCACTTT. This encodes CASSVDRYNSPLHF.

The sample holds a few counts of this clonotype. The chain has TRBV13 and TRBJ2-1; 11 bases line up with TRBD2. Germline V CDR1 and CDR2: PRHDT, FYEKMQ (reference sequence). J gave up 5 bases and V 5 bases, and 8 bases lay outside the gene matches. The CDR3 totals 16 residues. DNA for the CDR3: TGTGCCAGCAGCCCCCGACTAGCGGGAACCAACAATGAGCAGTTCTTC. It translates to CASSPRLAGTNNEQFF.

This clonotype was found a few times. V is TRBV19 and J is TRBJ1-2; D gene uncertain. Trimming removed 3 bases from V and 5 bases from J, with 13 bases in between. The CDR3 consists of 14 residues. Germline values: CDR1 LNHDA, CDR2 SQIVND (reference sequence). The CDR3 nucleotides read TGTGCCAGTAGTATGGGTAGCCCGTCGTATGGCTACACCTTC. Translating gives CASSMGSPSYGYTF.

This chain links TRBV7-2 with TRBJ1-3; the D gene is possibly TRBD1 (5 bases). This CDR3 contains 14 residues. Germline V CDR1 and CDR2: SGHTA, FQGNSA. The V gene lost 3 bases and the J gene lost 1 base, with 7 bases spanning the gap. CDR3 nucleotide sequence: TGTGCCAGCAGCTTGAAGGGGTCTGGAAACACCATATATTTT. Translation: CASSLKGSGNTIYF.

The count of this clonotype is one. The V call is TRBV7-9, the J call TRBJ2-3, with 8 positions matching TRBD1. The V gene's germline CDR1 is SEHNR and CDR2 FQNEAQ (reference sequence). The CDR3 consists of 14 residues. The junction had 6 bases not matched to a gene; V was cut back by 5 bases and J by 5 bases. CDR3 in amino acids: CASSPDRVGDTQYF. CDR3 coding DNA: TGTGCCAGCAGCCCGGACAGGGTGGGAGATACGCAGTATTTT.

The chain links TRBV28 to TRBJ1-2; 9 bases agree with TRBD1. Germline lookup yields CDR1 MDHEN and CDR2 SYDVKM. CDR3 length equals 14 residues. Trimming removed 4 bases from V and 6 bases from J; junction bases left unmatched: 6. The CDR3 sequence: CASSYGGQGNGYTF. The CDR3 nucleotides read TGTGCCAGCAGTTACGGGGGACAGGGAAATGGCTACACCTTC.

V usage is TRBV7-9 and J usage is TRBJ1-2, with no clear D. With 0 bases removed from V and 3 bases from J, the gap between germline ends came to 5 bases. Germline CDR1 and CDR2: SEHNR and FQNEAQ (reference sequence). This CDR3 is 13 amino acids long. This CDR3 reads CASSLALDYGYTF. In DNA form, the CDR3 reads TGTGCCAGCAGCTTAGCGTTAGACTATGGCTACACCTTC.

This chain uses TRBV19 with TRBJ2-4; possible D gene TRBD2, 5 bases. CDR3 length: 13 amino acids. Trimming stripped 4 bases from V and 11 bases from J, with 15 bases between. CDR1 and CDR2 from the germline V gene are LNHDA and SQIVND (reference sequence). The CDR3: CASSSRRYGLQYF. DNA of the CDR3: TGTGCCAGTAGTAGTCGGAGGTATGGCCTTCAGTACTTC.

J is TRBJ1-2 and V is TRBV20-1; 9 nucleotides match TRBD1. Looked up from germline, CDR1 is DFQATT and CDR2 is SNEGSKA (reference sequence). V lost 6 bases to trimming and J lost 7 bases; unmatched junction nucleotides: 9. The length of the CDR3 is 13 residues. The CDR3 sequence: CSAPGQGTSGYTF. CDR3 DNA: TGCAGTGCCCCAGGACAGGGGACCTCTGGCTACACCTTC.

The chain links TRBV19 to TRBJ1-1, with TRBD1 matching over 7 bases. The germline V gene has CDR1 LNHDA and CDR2 SQIVND (reference sequence). The CDR3 is made up of 15 amino acids. J lost 0 bases, V lost 5 bases, and 6 bases had no gene match. CDR3 sequence (DNA): TGTGCCAGTAGTTCCGCGGACAGGATGAACACTGAAGCTTTCTTT. Translation: CASSSADRMNTEAFF.

The V and J genes are TRBV15 and TRBJ2-7; D is possibly TRBD1 or TRBD2 (5 bases each). V lost 1 base and J 1 base, leaving 11 bases between the germline ends. The CDR3 consists of 15 residues. Germline V gives CDR1 LNHNV, CDR2 YYDKDF (reference sequence). CDR3 protein: CATSRGGDQSYEQYF. The CDR3 DNA sequence: TGTGCCACCAGCAGAGGTGGGGACCAATCCTACGAGCAGTACTTC.